This T cell receptor beta chain is from a study of blood T cells in healthy people across ages. General study results and limits: Strong correlation linked observed beta diversity and percent naive T cells.

Primed by a sample-barcoded 5' primer and a J-beta primer mix, a second PCR proceeded for about 6 to 12 cycles. Each cDNA molecule carried a tag from a template-switch adaptor that contained 12 random nucleotides. TCRdb processed the 5' RACE reads anew with MiXCR; each CDR3 protein has one entry. Of about 720,000 distinct CDR3 sequences listed, approximately 21% are singletons. Only a few counts were recorded for this clonotype. The antigen is unknown. V was trimmed by 5 bases and J by 3 bases, leaving 11 bases between them. The CDR3 loop spans 13 amino acids. The V gene's germline CDR1 is SEHNR and CDR2 FQNEAQ (reference sequence). Donors each provided roughly 9.6 milliliters of peripheral blood. Extraction yielded at least 6 micrograms of total RNA per sample.

Sequences were obtained from blood. The chain uses TRBV7-9 and TRBJ2-7; D is ambiguous. This TCR came from a man between 65 and 85 years old in good health. The CDR3 reads CASSQKVGYEQYF. DNA for the CDR3: TGTGCCAGCAGCCAAAAGGTCGGCTACGAGCAGTACTTC.